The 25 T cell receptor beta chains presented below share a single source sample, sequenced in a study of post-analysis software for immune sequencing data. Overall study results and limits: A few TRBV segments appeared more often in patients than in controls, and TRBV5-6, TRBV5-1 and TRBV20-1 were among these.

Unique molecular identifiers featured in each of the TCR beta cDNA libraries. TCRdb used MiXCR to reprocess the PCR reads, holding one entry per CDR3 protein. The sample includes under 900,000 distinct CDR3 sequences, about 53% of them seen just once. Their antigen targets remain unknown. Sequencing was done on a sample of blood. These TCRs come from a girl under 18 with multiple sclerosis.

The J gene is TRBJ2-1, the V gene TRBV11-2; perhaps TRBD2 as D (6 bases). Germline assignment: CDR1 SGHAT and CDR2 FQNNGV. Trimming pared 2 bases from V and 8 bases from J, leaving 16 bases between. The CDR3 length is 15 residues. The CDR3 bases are TGTGCCAGCAGCTTACCGCTAGCGTTTGACGATGAGCAGTTCTTC. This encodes CASSLPLAFDDEQFF.

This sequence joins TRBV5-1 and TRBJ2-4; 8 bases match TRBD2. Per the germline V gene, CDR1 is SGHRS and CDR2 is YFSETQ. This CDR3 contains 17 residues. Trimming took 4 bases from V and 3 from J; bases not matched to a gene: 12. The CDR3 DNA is TGCGCCAGCAGCCCCCCCAGGGTCGGGAGGGACAAAAACATTCAGTACTTC. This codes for CASSPPRVGRDKNIQYF.

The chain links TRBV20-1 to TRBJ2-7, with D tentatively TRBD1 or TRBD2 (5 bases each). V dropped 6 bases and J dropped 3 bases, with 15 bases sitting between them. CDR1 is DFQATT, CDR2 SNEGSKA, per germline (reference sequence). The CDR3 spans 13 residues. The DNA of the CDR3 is TGCAGTGCCTCGAGGGACCAAATCTACGAGCAGTACTTC. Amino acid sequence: CSASRDQIYEQYF.

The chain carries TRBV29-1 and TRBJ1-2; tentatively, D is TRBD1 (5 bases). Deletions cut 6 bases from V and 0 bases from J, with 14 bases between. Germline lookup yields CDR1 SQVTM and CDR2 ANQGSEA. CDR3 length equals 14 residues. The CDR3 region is CSVAGTASNYGYTF. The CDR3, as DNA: TGCAGCGTCGCCGGGACCGCCTCTAACTATGGCTACACCTTC.

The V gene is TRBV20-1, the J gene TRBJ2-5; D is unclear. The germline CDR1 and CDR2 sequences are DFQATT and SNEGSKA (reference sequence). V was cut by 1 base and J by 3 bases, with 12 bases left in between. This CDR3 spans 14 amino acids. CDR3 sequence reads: CSARVGSLEETQYF. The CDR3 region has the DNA TGCAGTGCTAGAGTGGGCTCCCTGGAAGAGACCCAGTACTTC.

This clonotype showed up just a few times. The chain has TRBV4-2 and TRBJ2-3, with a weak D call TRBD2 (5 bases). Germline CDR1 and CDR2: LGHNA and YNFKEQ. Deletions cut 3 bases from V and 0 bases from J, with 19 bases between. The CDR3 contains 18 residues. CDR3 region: CASSQPPGAGRSTDTQYF. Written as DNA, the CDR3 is TGTGCCAGCAGCCAGCCCCCTGGTGCGGGCCGGAGCACAGATACGCAGTATTTT.

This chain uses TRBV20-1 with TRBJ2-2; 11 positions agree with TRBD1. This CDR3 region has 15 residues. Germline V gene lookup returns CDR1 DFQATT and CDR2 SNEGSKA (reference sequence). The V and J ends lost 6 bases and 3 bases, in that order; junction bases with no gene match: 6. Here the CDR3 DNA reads TGCAGTGCCAACGGACAGGGGGCTGACACCGGGGAGCTGTTTTTT. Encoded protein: CSANGQGADTGELFF.

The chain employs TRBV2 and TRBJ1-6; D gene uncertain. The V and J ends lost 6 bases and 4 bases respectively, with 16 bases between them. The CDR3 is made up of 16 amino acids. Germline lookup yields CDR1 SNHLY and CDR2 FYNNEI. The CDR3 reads CASSTSPGKYNSPLHF. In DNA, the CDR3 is TGTGCCAGCAGCACTTCTCCGGGAAAGTATAATTCACCCCTCCACTTT.

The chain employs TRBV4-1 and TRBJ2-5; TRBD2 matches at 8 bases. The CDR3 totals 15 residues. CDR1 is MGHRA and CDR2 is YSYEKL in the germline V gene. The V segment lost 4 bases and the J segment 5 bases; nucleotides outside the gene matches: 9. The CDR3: CASSPTGTSWETQYF. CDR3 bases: TGCGCCAGCAGCCCCACCGGGACTAGTTGGGAGACCCAGTACTTC.

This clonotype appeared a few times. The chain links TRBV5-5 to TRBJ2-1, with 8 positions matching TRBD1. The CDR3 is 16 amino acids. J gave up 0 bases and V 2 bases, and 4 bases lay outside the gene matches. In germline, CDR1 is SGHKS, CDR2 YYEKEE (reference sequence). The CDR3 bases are TGTGCCAGCAGCTTAGGGACAGGCCTCTCCTACAATGAGCAGTTCTTC. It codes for CASSLGTGLSYNEQFF.

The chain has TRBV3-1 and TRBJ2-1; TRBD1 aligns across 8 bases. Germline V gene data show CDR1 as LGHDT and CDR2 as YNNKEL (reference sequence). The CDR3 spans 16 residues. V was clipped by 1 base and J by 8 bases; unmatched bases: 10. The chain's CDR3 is CASSQVTGGGLDEQFF. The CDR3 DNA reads TGTGCCAGCAGCCAAGTTACAGGGGGTGGGCTAGATGAGCAGTTCTTC.

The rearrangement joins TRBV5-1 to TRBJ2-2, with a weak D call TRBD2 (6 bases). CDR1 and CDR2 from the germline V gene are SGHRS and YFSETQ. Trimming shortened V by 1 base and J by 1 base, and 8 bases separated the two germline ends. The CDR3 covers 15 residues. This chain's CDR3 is CASSLRGENTGELFF. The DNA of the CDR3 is TGCGCCAGCAGCTTGCGCGGGGAGAACACCGGGGAGCTGTTTTTT.

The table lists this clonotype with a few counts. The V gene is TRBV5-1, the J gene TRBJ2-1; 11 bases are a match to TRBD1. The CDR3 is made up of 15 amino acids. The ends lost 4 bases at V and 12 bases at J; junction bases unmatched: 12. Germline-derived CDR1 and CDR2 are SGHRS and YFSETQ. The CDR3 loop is CASSQGTGGVWGQFF. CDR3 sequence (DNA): TGCGCCAGCAGCCAGGGGACAGGGGGAGTATGGGGGCAGTTCTTC.

The CDR3 sequence: CASSEGTWSTEAFF. In nucleotides, the CDR3 is TGTGCCAGCAGTGAAGGAACCTGGAGCACTGAAGCTTTCTTT. The rearrangement links TRBV6-1 to TRBJ1-1; the D is unclear. The V gene lost 1 base and the J gene lost 4 bases, with 10 bases spanning the gap. Germline CDR1 is MNHNS and CDR2 is SASEGT. There are 14 residues in the CDR3.

CDR3: CASSGRLGPDTQYF. As DNA, the CDR3 is TGTGCCAGCAGCGGCCGTCTAGGCCCAGATACGCAGTATTTT. The chain employs TRBV9 and TRBJ2-3; D gene uncertain. V lost 3 bases to trimming and J lost 4 bases, with 12 bases between them. Germline loops: CDR1 SGDLS, CDR2 YYNGEE. This CDR3 spans 14 amino acids.

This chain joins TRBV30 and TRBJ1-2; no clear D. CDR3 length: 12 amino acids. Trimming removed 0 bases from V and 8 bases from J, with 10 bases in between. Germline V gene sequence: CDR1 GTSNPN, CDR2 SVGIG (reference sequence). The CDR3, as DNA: TGTGCCTGGAGTGTACCAGGTGGAGGCTACACCTTC. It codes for CAWSVPGGGYTF.

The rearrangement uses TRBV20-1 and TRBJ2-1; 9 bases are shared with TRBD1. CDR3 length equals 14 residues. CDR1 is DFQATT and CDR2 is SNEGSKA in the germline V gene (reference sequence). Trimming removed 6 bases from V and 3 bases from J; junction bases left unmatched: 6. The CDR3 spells CSAPVGQGYNEQFF. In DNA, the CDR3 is TGCAGTGCCCCCGTGGGACAGGGCTACAATGAGCAGTTCTTC.

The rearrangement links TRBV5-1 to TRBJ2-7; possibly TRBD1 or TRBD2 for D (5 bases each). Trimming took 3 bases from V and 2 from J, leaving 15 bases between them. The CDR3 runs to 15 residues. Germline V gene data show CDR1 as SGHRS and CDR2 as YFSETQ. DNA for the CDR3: TGCGCCAGCAGCTCGGCGAGACTGGGACCCTACGAGCAGTACTTC. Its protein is CASSSARLGPYEQYF.

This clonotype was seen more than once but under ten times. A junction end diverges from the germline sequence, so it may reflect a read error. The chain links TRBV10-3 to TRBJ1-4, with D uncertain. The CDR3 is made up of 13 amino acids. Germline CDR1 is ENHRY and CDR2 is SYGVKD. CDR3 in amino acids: CAIRSQLNENLFF. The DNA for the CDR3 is TGTGCCATCAGGTCACAGCTTAATGAAAATCTGTTTTTT.

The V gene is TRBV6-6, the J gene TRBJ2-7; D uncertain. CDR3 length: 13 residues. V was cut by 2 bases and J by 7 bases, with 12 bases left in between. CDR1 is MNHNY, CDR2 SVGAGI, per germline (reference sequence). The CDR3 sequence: CASSYRELEEQYF. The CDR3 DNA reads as TGTGCCAGCAGTTACAGGGAATTGGAGGAGCAGTACTTC.

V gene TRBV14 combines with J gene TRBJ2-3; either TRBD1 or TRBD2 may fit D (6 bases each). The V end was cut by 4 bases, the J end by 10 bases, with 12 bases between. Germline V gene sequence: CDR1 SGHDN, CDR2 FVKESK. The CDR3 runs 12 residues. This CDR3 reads CASSPGASAQYF. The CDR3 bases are TGTGCCAGCAGCCCGGGGGCTAGCGCGCAGTATTTT.

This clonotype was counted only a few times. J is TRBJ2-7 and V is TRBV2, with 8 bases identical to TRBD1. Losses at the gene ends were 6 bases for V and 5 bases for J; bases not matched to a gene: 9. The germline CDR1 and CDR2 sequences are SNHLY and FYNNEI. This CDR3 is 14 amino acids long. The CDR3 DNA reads TGTGCCAGCAGACAGTCGCAGGGGGCCCACGAGCAGTACTTC. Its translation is CASRQSQGAHEQYF. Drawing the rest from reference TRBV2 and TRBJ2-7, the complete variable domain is EPEVTQTPSHQVTQMGQEVILRCVPISNHLYFYWYRQILGQKVEFLVSFYNNEISEKSEIFDDQFSVERPDGSNFTLKIRSTKLEDSAMYFCASRQSQGAHEQYFGPGTRLTVT.

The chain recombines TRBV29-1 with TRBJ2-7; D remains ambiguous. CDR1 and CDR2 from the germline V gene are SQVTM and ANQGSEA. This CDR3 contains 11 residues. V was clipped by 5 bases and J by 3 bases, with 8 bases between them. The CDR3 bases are TGCAGCGTTCTGGACGGCTACGAGCAGTACTTC. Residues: CSVLDGYEQYF.

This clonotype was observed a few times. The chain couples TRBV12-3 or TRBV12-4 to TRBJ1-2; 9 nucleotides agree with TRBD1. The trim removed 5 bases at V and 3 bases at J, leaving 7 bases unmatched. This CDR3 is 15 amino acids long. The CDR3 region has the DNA TGTGCCAGCAGTCGCTGGGACAGGGCAGACTATGGCTACACCTTC. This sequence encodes CASSRWDRADYGYTF.

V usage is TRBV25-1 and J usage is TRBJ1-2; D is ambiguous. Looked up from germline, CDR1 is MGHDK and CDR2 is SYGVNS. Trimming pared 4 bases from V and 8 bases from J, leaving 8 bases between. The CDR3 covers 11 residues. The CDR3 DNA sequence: TGTGCCAGCAGTGGGCCAAGAGGCTACACCTTC. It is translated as CASSGPRGYTF.